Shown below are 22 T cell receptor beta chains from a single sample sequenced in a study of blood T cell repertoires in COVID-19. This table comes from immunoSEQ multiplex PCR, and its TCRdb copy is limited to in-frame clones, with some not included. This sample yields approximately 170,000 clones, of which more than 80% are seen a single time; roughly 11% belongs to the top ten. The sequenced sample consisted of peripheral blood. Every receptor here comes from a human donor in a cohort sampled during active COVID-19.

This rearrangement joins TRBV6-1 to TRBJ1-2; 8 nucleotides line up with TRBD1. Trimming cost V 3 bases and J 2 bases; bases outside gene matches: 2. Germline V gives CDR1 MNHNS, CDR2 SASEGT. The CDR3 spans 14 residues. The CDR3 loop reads CASSDRQGNYGYTF. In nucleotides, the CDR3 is TGTGCCAGCAGTGACAGACAGGGGAACTATGGCTACACCTTC.

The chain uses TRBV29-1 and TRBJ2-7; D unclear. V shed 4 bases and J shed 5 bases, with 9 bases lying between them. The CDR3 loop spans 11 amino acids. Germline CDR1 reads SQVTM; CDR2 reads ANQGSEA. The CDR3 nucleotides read TGCAGCGTTGCGCGGCAGAACGAGCAGTACTTC. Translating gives CSVARQNEQYF.

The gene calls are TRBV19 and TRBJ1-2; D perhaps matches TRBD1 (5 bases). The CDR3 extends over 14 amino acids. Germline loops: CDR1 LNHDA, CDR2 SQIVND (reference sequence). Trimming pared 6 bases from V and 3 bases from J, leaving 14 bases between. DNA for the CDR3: TGTGCCAGTAGCGAGACGGACACCTACTATGGCTACACCTTC. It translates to CASSETDTYYGYTF.

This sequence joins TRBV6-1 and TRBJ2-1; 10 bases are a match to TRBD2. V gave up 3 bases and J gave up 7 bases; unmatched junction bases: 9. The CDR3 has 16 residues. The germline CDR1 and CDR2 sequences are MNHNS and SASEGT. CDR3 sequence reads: CASSESLAGVYNEQFF. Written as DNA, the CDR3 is TGTGCCAGCAGTGAGTCTCTAGCGGGAGTTTATAATGAGCAGTTCTTC.

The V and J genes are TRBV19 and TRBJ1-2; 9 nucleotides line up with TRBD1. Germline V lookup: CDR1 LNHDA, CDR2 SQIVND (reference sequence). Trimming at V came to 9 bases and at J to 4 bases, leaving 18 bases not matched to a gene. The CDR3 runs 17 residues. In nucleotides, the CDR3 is TGTGCCAGCGAATCGAGGACCGGGACAGGGACGGTCTATGGCTACACCTTC. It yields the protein CASESRTGTGTVYGYTF.

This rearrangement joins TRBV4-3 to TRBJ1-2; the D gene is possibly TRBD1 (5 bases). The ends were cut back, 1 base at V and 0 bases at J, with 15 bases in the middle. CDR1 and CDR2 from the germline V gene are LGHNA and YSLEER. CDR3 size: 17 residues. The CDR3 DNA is TGCGCCAGCAGCCAAGTTAGGGGTCGAGGAGCTAACTATGGCTACACCTTC. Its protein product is CASSQVRGRGANYGYTF.

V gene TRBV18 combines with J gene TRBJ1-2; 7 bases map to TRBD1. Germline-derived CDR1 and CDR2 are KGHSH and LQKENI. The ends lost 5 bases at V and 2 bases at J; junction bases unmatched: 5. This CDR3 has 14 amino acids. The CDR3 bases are TGTGCCAGCTCAGAGAAGACAGGGAACTATGGCTACACCTTC. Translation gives CASSEKTGNYGYTF.

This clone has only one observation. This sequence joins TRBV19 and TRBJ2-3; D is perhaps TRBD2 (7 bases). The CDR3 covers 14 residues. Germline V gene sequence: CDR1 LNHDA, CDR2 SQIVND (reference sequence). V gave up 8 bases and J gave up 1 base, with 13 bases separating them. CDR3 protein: CASGGLAGTDTQYF. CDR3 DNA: TGTGCCAGTGGGGGGCTAGCGGGCACAGATACGCAGTATTTT.

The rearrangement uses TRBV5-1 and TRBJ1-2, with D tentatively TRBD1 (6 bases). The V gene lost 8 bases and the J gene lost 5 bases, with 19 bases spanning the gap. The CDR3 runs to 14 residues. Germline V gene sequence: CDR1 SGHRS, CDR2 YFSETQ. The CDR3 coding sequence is TGCGCCAGTGCACCGGGACAAAGTCTTTATGGCTACACCTTC. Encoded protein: CASAPGQSLYGYTF.

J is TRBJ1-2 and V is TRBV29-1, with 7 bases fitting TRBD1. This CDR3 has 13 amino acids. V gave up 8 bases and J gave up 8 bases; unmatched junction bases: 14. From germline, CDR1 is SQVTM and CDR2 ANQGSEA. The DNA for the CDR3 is TGCAGCACTGATGCGGGGACAGCGAACGGCTACACCTTC. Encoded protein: CSTDAGTANGYTF.

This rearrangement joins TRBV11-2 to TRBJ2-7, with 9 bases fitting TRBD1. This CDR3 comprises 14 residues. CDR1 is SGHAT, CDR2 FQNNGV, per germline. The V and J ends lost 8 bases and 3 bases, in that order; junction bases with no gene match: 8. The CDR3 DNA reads TGTGCCAGCTCCTCCGGGACAGGGAGCTACGAGCAGTACTTC. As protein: CASSSGTGSYEQYF.

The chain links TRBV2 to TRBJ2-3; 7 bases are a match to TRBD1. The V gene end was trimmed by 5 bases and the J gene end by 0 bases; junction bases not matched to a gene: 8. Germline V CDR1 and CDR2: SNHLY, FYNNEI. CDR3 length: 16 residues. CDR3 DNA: TGTGCCAGCAGTCACCCCCTAGGGGGCAGCACAGATACGCAGTATTTT. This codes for CASSHPLGGSTDTQYF.

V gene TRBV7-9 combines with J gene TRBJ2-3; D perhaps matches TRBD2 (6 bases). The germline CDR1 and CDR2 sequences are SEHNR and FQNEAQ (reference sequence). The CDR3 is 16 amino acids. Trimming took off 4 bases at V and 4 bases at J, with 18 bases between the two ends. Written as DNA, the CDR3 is TGTGCCAGCAGCTCCAGACTAGAGGGAGGACCAGATACGCAGTATTTT. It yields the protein CASSSRLEGGPDTQYF. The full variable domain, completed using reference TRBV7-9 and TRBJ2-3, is DTGVSQNPRHKITKRGQNVTFRCDPISEHNRLYWYRQTLGQGPEFLTYFQNEAQLEKSRLLSDRFSAERPKGSFSTLEIQRTEQGDSAMYLCASSSRLEGGPDTQYFGPGTRLTVL.

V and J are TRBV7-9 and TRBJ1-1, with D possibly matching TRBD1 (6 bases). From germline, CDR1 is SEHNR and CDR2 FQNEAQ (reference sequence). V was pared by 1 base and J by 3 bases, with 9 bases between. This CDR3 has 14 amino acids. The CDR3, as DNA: TGTGCCAGCAGCTTAGGGTCAGGGGACACTGAAGCTTTCTTT. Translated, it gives CASSLGSGDTEAFF.

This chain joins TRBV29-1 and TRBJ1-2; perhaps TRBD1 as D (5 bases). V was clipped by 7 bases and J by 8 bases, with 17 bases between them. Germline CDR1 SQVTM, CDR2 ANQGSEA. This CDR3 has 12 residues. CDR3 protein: CSAGGRGGGYTF. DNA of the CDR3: TGCAGCGCGGGGGGAAGGGGTGGAGGCTACACCTTC.

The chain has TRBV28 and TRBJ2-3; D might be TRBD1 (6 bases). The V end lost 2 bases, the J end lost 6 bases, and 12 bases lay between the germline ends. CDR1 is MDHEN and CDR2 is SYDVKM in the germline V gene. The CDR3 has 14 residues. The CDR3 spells CASSLGGVTDTQYF. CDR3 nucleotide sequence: TGTGCCAGCAGTTTAGGGGGCGTTACCGATACGCAGTATTTT.

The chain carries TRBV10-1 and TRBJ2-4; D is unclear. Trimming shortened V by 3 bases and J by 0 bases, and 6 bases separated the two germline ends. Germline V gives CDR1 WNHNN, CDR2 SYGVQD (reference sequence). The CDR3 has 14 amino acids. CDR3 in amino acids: CASSESLAKNIQYF. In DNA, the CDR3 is TGCGCCAGCAGTGAAAGCCTAGCCAAAAACATTCAGTACTTC.

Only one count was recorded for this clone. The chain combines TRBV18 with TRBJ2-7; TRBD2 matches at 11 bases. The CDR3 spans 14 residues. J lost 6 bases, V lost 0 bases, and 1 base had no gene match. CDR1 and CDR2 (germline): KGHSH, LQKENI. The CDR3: CASSPPGLAAEQYF. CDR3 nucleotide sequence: TGTGCCAGCTCACCACCGGGACTAGCGGCCGAGCAGTACTTC.

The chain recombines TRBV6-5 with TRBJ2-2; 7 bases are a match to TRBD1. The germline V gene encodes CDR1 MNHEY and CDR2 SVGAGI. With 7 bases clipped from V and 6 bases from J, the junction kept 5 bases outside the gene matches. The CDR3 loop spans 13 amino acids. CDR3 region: CASNRQGSGELFF. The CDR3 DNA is TGTGCCAGCAATAGACAGGGTTCCGGGGAGCTGTTTTTT.

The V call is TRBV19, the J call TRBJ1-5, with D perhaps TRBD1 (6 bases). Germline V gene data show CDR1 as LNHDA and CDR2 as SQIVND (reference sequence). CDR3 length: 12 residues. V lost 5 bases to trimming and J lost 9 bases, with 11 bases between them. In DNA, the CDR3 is TGTGCCAGTAGTCCCCGAGGGGGGCCCCAGCATTTT. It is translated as CASSPRGGPQHF.

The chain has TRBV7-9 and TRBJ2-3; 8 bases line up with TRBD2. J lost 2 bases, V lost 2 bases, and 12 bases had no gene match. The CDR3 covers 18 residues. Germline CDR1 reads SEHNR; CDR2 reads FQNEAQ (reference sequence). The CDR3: CASSLFPEQRGPTDTQYF. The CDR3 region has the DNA TGTGCCAGCAGCTTATTCCCCGAACAGCGGGGGCCCACAGATACGCAGTATTTT.

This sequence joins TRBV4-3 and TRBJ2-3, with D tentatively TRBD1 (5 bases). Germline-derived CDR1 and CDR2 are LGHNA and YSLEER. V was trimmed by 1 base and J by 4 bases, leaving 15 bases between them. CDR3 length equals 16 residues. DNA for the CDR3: TGCGCCAGCAGCCAAGGAGTGGCAGGGAACCCAGATACGCAGTATTTT. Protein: CASSQGVAGNPDTQYF.